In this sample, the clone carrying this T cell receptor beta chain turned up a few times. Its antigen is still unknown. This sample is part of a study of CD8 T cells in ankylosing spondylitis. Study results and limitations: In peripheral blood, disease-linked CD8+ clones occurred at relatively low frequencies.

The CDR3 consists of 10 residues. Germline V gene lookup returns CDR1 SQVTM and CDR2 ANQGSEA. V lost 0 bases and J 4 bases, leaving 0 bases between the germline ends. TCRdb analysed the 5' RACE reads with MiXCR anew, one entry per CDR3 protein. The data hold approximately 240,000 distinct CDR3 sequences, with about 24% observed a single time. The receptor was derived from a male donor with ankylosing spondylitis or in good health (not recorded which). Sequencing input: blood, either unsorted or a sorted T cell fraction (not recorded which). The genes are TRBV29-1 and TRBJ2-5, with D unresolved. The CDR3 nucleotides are TGCAGCGTTGAAGAAGAGACCCAGTACTTC. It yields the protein CSVEEETQYF.